These 18 T cell receptor beta chains came from one sample sequenced in a study of blood T cells in healthy people across ages. Through a sample-barcoded 5' primer and a J-beta primer mix, a second PCR was run for roughly 6 to 12 cycles. TCRdb re-derived calls from the 5' RACE reads in MiXCR, one entry per CDR3 protein. The data hold approximately 690,000 distinct CDR3 sequences, with about 43% observed a single time. Source material: blood. The receptor set was obtained from an older man in good health.

At least ten counts were recorded for this clonotype. This sequence joins TRBV20-1 and TRBJ2-5, with a weak D call TRBD2 (6 bases). With 3 bases removed from V and 5 bases from J, the gap between germline ends came to 10 bases. The CDR3 runs to 12 residues. Germline assignment: CDR1 DFQATT and CDR2 SNEGSKA (reference sequence). The CDR3 coding sequence is TGCAGTGCTAGTCTCGGGGGTGAGACCCAGTACTTC. It translates to CSASLGGETQYF.

This clonotype was counted ten times or more. The genes are TRBV20-1 and TRBJ2-3; 9 bases are shared with TRBD1. CDR3 size: 15 residues. Germline CDR1 and CDR2: DFQATT and SNEGSKA (reference sequence). Germline trimming cut 4 bases from V and 1 base from J; bases unmatched to any gene: 6. DNA of the CDR3: TGCAGTGCTAACCACCGGGACAGGGGCACAGATACGCAGTATTTT. Amino acid sequence: CSANHRDRGTDTQYF.

Concerning this clonotype itself: A read error is possible here, since a much larger clone lies one base away. The V gene is TRBV25-1, the J gene TRBJ2-4; D is perhaps TRBD1 (5 bases). V was clipped by 2 bases and J by 13 bases, with 24 bases between them. The CDR3 has 16 residues. Germline V CDR1 and CDR2: MGHDK, SYGVNS. CDR3 protein: CASSEQGSATTRGQYF. As DNA, the CDR3 is TGTGCCAGCAGTGAACAGGGATCCGCTACTACGCGTGGGCAGTACTTC. Full variable domain (rest looked up from reference TRBV25-1 and TRBJ2-4): EADIYQTPRYLVIGTGKKITLECSQTMGHDKMYWYQQDPGMELHLIHYSYGVNSTEKGDLSSESTVSRIRTEHFPLTLESARPSHTSQYLCASSEQGSATTRGQYFGAGTRLSVL.

The chain uses TRBV10-3 and TRBJ2-3; 7 bases match TRBD1. Germline V gene lookup returns CDR1 ENHRY and CDR2 SYGVKD. The V and J ends lost 10 bases and 6 bases, in that order; junction bases with no gene match: 10. The CDR3 totals 13 residues. The chain's CDR3 is CATGDSTGDTQYF. Here the CDR3 DNA reads TGTGCCACCGGGGACAGTACGGGGGATACGCAGTATTTT.

V gene TRBV10-3 combines with J gene TRBJ2-4; the match to TRBD1 covers 9 bases. The CDR3 runs to 16 residues. The germline V gene has CDR1 ENHRY and CDR2 SYGVKD. J was trimmed by 13 bases and V by 1 base; bases with no gene match: 14. Here the CDR3 DNA reads TGTGCCATCAGTGAGTTGGGACAGGGAGCTGTACGGGAGCAGTACTTC. Protein product: CAISELGQGAVREQYF.

The genes are TRBV27 and TRBJ2-2; a possible D gene is TRBD2 (6 bases). The CDR3 is made up of 15 amino acids. Germline V gene data show CDR1 as MNHEY and CDR2 as SMNVEV (reference sequence). The V end lost 5 bases, the J end lost 3 bases, and 13 bases lay between the germline ends. The CDR3 nucleotides are TGTGCCAGCAGTCCCAGACTAGACTACACCGGGGAGCTGTTTTTT. Protein product: CASSPRLDYTGELFF.

V is TRBV20-1 and J is TRBJ1-3, with 8 bases aligning to TRBD1. CDR3 length: 15 residues. Germline V gene lookup returns CDR1 DFQATT and CDR2 SNEGSKA (reference sequence). V gave up 0 bases and J gave up 0 bases; unmatched junction bases: 1. In nucleotides, the CDR3 is TGCAGTGCTAGAGACGACAGGGGCTCTGGAAACACCATATATTTT. It is translated as CSARDDRGSGNTIYF.

The genes are TRBV11-1 and TRBJ2-7; D is possibly TRBD1 or TRBD2 (7 bases each). The CDR3 totals 15 residues. Germline CDR1 is SGHAT and CDR2 is FQDESV (reference sequence). Between the trimmed V and J ends, which lost 5 bases and 4 bases, there was a span of 18 bases. The CDR3 loop reads CASSHPNRGGYEQYF. CDR3 coding DNA: TGTGCCAGCAGCCACCCGAACAGGGGAGGGTACGAGCAGTACTTC.

In this sample, this clonotype turned up a few times. CDR3 residues: CASSPPGTVRNEQFF. The DNA of the CDR3 is TGTGCCAGCAGCCCCCCCGGGACTGTGAGGAATGAGCAGTTCTTC. The rearrangement links TRBV7-8 to TRBJ2-1; D is possibly TRBD2 (6 bases). CDR1 is SGHVS and CDR2 is FQNEAQ in the germline V gene. CDR3 size: 15 residues. Trimming shortened V by 5 bases and J by 7 bases, and 18 bases separated the two germline ends.

Ten or more counts support this clonotype. This chain joins TRBV6-2 or TRBV6-3 and TRBJ2-7; D unresolved. The ends were cut back, 8 bases at V and 7 bases at J, with 15 bases in the middle. The CDR3 spans 12 residues. CDR1 MNHEY and CDR2 SVGEGT come from the germline V gene. The CDR3: CASSVGLGEQYF. For the CDR3, the DNA is TGTGCCAGCTCGGTGGGCCTTGGGGAGCAGTACTTC.

The J gene is TRBJ2-1, the V gene TRBV7-2; unclear D gene. CDR3 size: 13 residues. Germline values: CDR1 SGHTA, CDR2 FQGNSA. The V and J ends lost 4 bases and 7 bases respectively, with 11 bases between them. The CDR3: CASSSALGNEQFF. The CDR3 DNA reads as TGTGCCAGCAGCTCCGCGCTCGGGAATGAGCAGTTCTTC.

The sample holds many counts of this clonotype. The chain has TRBV29-1 and TRBJ2-5; weak D call: TRBD1 (6 bases). The germline V and J ends were trimmed by 2 bases and 5 bases, with 12 bases remaining between them. This CDR3 spans 13 amino acids. Germline V CDR1 and CDR2: SQVTM, ANQGSEA. CDR3 bases: TGCAGCGTTGAAACAGGGAAGGGGGAGACCCAGTACTTC. It yields the protein CSVETGKGETQYF.

This clonotype occurred once. The chain employs TRBV6-6 and TRBJ2-4; 9 bases agree with TRBD2. J lost 13 bases, V lost 6 bases, and 10 bases had no gene match. Germline V gene data show CDR1 as MNHNY and CDR2 as SVGAGI (reference sequence). The CDR3 covers 13 residues. CDR3 protein: CASSSGGSRTQYF. In DNA form, the CDR3 reads TGTGCCAGCAGCAGCGGGGGGTCCCGAACCCAGTACTTC.

This clonotype occurred many times. The rearrangement uses TRBV12-3 or TRBV12-4 and TRBJ2-5, with D perhaps being TRBD1 or TRBD2 (6 bases each). This CDR3 has 15 residues. The ends were cut back, 4 bases at V and 2 bases at J, with 14 bases in the middle. The CDR3, as DNA: TGTGCCAGCAGTTACTCGGGGGCCCCGCAAGAGACCCAGTACTTC. It codes for CASSYSGAPQETQYF.

The rearrangement joins TRBV5-1 to TRBJ2-3; D perhaps matches TRBD2 (7 bases). The V gene lost 4 bases and the J gene lost 4 bases, with 22 bases spanning the gap. Germline CDR1 is SGHRS and CDR2 is YFSETQ. The CDR3 is made up of 17 amino acids. For the CDR3, the DNA is TGCGCCAGCAGCCGCGGGTTAGGGGGAGGGCCGTCAGATACGCAGTATTTT. It yields the protein CASSRGLGGGPSDTQYF.

This clonotype turned up a few times. The rearrangement links TRBV7-9 to TRBJ2-5, with D possibly TRBD1 on 6 matching bases. The end of the DNA fits TRBJ2-7 better, so the J call may be wrong. The CDR3 spans 14 residues. Per germline, CDR1 SEHNR and CDR2 FQNEAQ (reference sequence). The CDR3 nucleotides read TGTGCCAGCAGCTCACGGGGACAACAGGACGAGCAGTACTTC. Translating gives CASSSRGQQDEQYF.

This chain uses TRBV2 with TRBJ2-6; no clear D. V lost 4 bases and J lost 0, with 10 bases in between. The CDR3 contains 16 residues. The germline CDR1 and CDR2 sequences are SNHLY and FYNNEI. The CDR3 nucleotides are TGTGCCAGCAGTGTGGACCGACACTCTGGGGCCAACGTCCTGACTTTC. This encodes CASSVDRHSGANVLTF.

This clonotype was picked up many times. The chain has TRBV7-2 and TRBJ1-2; possible D gene TRBD1, 6 bases. Germline lookup yields CDR1 SGHTA and CDR2 FQGNSA. Trimming left V 4 bases short and J 6 bases short, with 18 bases between. The CDR3 sequence is 15 residues long. The CDR3 sequence is CASSSGGGQGNGYTF. The CDR3, as DNA: TGTGCCAGCAGCTCCGGAGGTGGCCAGGGGAATGGCTACACCTTC.